The entry below gives a single TCR beta chain sequence along with its context. Antigen unknown. This sample is part of a study of T cell responses to AZD1222 COVID-19 vaccine. Findings and limits, study-wide: White British people made up most donors, females outnumbered males, and clonal diversity was possibly underestimated. Close to half of spike-specific TCRs reportedly recognize unmutated variant regions.

Sequencing was performed with immunoSEQ multiplex PCR; in TCRdb, only in-frame clones are kept and a portion is missing. The sample contains roughly 170,000 clones, around 88% of which appear only once. V was trimmed by 7 bases and J by 6 bases, leaving 13 bases between them. Per germline, CDR1 SQVTM and CDR2 ANQGSEA. The CDR3 is made up of 12 amino acids. This receptor was taken from an adult in good health. This chain links TRBV29-1 with TRBJ2-1; D may correspond to TRBD1 or TRBD2 (5 bases each). The input for sequencing was peripheral blood, taken on day 0 of AZD1222 vaccination. The CDR3 spells CSAHRDGNEQFF. In nucleotides, the CDR3 is TGCAGCGCCCACCGGGACGGCAATGAGCAGTTCTTC.